These 5 T cell receptor beta chains were sequenced from one sample in a study of T cell repertoires in cytomegalovirus infection. These TCRs are of unknown antigen specificity. TCRdb itself ran the reads through MiXCR, one entry per CDR3 protein. The sample comprises approximately 910,000 distinct CDR3 sequences, more than 25% of which are singletons, and 11% to 15% rests with the top ten. This material consisted of cultured CD8+ T cells from PBMCs, taken from culture after CMV antigen stimulation. The source of these receptors is a human donor in good health (CMV status not recorded). Some clones in this sample may be carry-over from other donors' samples.

This clonotype has ten or more counts. The chain recombines TRBV7-8 with TRBJ1-1, with a weak D call TRBD1 (5 bases). CDR3 length: 15 amino acids. Trimming cost V 0 bases and J 4 bases, with 12 bases left between them. The germline gives CDR1 SGHVS, CDR2 FQNEAQ. CDR3 DNA: TGTGCCAGCAGCTTAGCGGGGGGGTTAGCCACTGAAGCTTTCTTT. This sequence encodes CASSLAGGLATEAFF.

The V call is TRBV13, the J call TRBJ2-3; unclear D gene. CDR3 size: 18 residues. Per germline, CDR1 PRHDT and CDR2 FYEKMQ (reference sequence). V lost 5 bases and J lost 5, with 26 bases in between. CDR3: CASSARSLDTVVGDTQYF. The CDR3 coding sequence is TGTGCCAGCAGCGCCCGGTCTCTTGACACGGTGGTTGGAGATACGCAGTATTTT.

This clonotype was recorded a few times. The CDR3 coding sequence is TGTGCCAGCAGTGACGGTCCCTTCTCGGACGAGCAGTACTTC. Amino acids: CASSDGPFSDEQYF. V is TRBV6-1 and J is TRBJ2-7; D call uncertain. V was trimmed by 3 bases and J by 5 bases, leaving 14 bases between them. Germline CDR1 MNHNS, CDR2 SASEGT. CDR3 length: 14 residues.

The V gene is TRBV7-2, the J gene TRBJ1-2; D unresolved. V was pared by 4 bases and J by 10 bases, with 13 bases between. The V gene's germline CDR1 is SGHTA and CDR2 FQGNSA. The CDR3 contains 12 residues. DNA for the CDR3: TGTGCCAGCAGCTCCAAGGGATGGGACTACACCTTC. Translating it yields CASSSKGWDYTF. Filled out from reference TRBV7-2 and TRBJ1-2, the complete variable domain reads GAGVSQSPSNKVTEKGKDVELRCDPISGHTALYWYRQSLGQGLEFLIYFQGNSAPDKSGLPSDRFSAERTGGSVSTLTIQRTQQEDSAVYLCASSSKGWDYTFGSGTRLTVV.

Concerning this clonotype: The missing conserved phenylalanine or tryptophan at the end of this CDR3 makes a read error likely. V usage is TRBV4-3 and J usage is TRBJ2-3, with 9 positions matching TRBD2. Looked up from germline, CDR1 is LGHNA and CDR2 is YSLEER. The CDR3 has 16 residues. J lost 5 bases, V lost 4 bases, and 10 bases had no gene match. Written as DNA, the CDR3 is TGCGCCAGCAGCCGAAAGTGGCGGGGGGGCCGAGATACGCAGTATCTT. It specifies CASSRKWRGGRDTQYL.